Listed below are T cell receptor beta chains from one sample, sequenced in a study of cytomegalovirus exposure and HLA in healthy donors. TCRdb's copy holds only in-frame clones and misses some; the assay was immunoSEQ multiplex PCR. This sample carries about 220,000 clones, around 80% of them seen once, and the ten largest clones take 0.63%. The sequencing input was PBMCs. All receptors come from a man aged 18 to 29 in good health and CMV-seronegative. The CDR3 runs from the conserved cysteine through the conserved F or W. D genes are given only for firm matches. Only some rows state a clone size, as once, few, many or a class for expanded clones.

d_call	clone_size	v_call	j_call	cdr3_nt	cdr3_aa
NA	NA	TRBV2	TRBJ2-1	TGTGCCAGCAGTGAACCCGGGAGTAACAATGAGCAGTTCTTC	CASSEPGSNNEQFF
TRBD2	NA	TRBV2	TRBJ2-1	TGTGCCAGCAGTGAAGAGACCAGCGGGAGGTACAATGAGCAGTTCTTC	CASSEETSGRYNEQFF
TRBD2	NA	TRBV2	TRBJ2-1	TGTGCCGCAACTCCTTCGGGTAGACTAGCGGGGTACAATGAGCAGTTCTTC	CAATPSGRLAGYNEQFF
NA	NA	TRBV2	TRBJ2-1	TGTGCCAGTGGAGTTTGGGGGCGTCTGTACAATGAGCAGTTCTTC	CASGVWGRLYNEQFF
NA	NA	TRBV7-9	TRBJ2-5	TGTGCCAGCAGCCTTGACTTGTCCCGGGAGACCCAGTACTTC	CASSLDLSRETQYF
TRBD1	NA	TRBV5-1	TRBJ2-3	TGCGCCAGCAGGGAGGCAGGGGGCCACGTTTCAGATACGCAGTATTTT	CASREAGGHVSDTQYF
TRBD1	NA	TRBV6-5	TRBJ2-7	TGTGCCAGCAGTTACCTACTGGGACAGGACTACGAGCAGTACTTC	CASSYLLGQDYEQYF
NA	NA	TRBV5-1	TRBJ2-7	TGCGCCAGCAGCTTCGGGACTGGACCCTACGAGCAGTACTTC	CASSFGTGPYEQYF
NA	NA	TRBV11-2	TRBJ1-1	TGTGCCAGCAGCACCATAACAGGGTTCTCTGAAGCTTTCTTT	CASSTITGFSEAFF
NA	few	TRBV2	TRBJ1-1	TGTGCCAGCAGGGGAGGGACTGAAGCTTTCTTT	CASRGGTEAFF
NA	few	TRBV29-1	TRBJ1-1	TGCAGCGCCCTGGGAGGGGTGAGGCCTGAAGCTTTCTTT	CSALGGVRPEAFF
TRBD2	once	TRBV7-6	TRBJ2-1	TGTGCCAGCAGCTTAAGACTAGCGGGAGTCGAGCAGTTCTTC	CASSLRLAGVEQFF
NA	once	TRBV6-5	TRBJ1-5	TGTGCCAGCAGGGAGGGGAATCAGCCCCAGCATTTT	CASREGNQPQHF
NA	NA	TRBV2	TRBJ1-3	TGTGCCAGCAGTGAAGCTCTCCCAGGCTCTGGAAACACCATATATTTT	CASSEALPGSGNTIYF
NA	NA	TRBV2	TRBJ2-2	TGTGCCAGCAGTGGACAGGGAGGAGGGAGGGAGCTGTTTTTT	CASSGQGGGRELFF
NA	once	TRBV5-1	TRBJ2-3	TGCGCCAGCAGCTTGGAGCGAGTAGCGTCCGGCTTGAATACGCAGTATTTT	CASSLERVASGLNTQYF
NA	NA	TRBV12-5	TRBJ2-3	TGTGCTAGTGGTTTGGTTGGCGATACGCAGTATTTT	CASGLVGDTQYF
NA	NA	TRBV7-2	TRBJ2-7	TGTGCCAGCAGGCTAGTAGGTTCGGTCGAGCAGTACTTC	CASRLVGSVEQYF
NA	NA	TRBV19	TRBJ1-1	TGTGCCAGCTCGGACAGTCTGAACACTGAAGCTTTCTTT	CASSDSLNTEAFF
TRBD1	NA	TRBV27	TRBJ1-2	TGTGCCAGCAGTTCGATAGACAGGGACTATGGCTACACCTTC	CASSSIDRDYGYTF
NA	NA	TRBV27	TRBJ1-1	TGTGCCAGCAAACCGACAGTCAACACTGAAGCTTTCTTT	CASKPTVNTEAFF
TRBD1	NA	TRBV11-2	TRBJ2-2	TGTGCCAGCAGGCGACAGGGGGGCACCGGGGAGCTGTTTTTT	CASRRQGGTGELFF
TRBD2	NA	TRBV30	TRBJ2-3	TGTGCCTGGACGGGGACTAGCGGGAACACAGATACGCAGTATTTT	CAWTGTSGNTDTQYF
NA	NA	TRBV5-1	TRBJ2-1	TGCGCCAGCAGCAACGGACAGAGCTCCTACAATGAGCAGTTCTTC	CASSNGQSSYNEQFF
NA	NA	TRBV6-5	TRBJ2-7	TGTGCCAGCAGTTACTCGTTCGCTACGTCCTACGAGCAGTACTTC	CASSYSFATSYEQYF
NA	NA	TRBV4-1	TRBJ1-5	TGCGCCAGCAGTCCTACACTGGAGATCAAGGCCCAGCATTTT	CASSPTLEIKAQHF
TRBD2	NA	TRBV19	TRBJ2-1	TGTGCCAGTACCGACGGGGGGAGCTCCTACAATGAGCAGTTCTTC	CASTDGGSSYNEQFF